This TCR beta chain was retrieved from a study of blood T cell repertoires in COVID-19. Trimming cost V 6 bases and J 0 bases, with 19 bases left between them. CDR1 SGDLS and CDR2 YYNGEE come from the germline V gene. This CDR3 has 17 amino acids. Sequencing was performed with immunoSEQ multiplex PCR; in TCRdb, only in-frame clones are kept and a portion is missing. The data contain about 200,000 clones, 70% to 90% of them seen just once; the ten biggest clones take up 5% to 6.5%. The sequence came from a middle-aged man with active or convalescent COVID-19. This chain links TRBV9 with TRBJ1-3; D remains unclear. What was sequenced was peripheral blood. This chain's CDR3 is CASIIDMEGFSGNTIYF. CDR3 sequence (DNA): TGTGCCAGCATCATCGATATGGAGGGATTCTCTGGAAACACCATATATTTT.